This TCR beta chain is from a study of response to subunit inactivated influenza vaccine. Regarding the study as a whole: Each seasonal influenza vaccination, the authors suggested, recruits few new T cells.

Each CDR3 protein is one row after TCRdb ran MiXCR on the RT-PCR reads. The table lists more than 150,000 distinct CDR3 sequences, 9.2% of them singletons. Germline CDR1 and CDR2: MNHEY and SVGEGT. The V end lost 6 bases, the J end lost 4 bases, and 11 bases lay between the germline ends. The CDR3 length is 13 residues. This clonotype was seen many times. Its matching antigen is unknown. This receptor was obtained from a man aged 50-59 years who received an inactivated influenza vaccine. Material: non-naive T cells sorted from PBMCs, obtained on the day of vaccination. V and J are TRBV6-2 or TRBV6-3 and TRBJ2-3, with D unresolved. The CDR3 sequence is CASRALVADTQYF. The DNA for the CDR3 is TGTGCCAGCAGAGCCCTGGTCGCAGATACGCAGTATTTT.